A selection of T cell receptor beta chains follows, all from one sample in a study of regulatory T cells in long-lasting Graves disease. TCRdb called the multiplex PCR reads again in MiXCR, with one record for every CDR3 protein. The data contain approximately 230,000 distinct CDR3 sequences, around 18% of them singletons. The source material was peripheral blood mononuclear cells (PBMCs), sampled at new diagnosis, from a patient treated with antithyroid drugs. Receptors were obtained from a female donor with Graves disease. The CDR3 runs from the conserved cysteine through the conserved F or W. D genes are given only for firm matches. Clone size, where shown, is once, few, many, or a class for clones that have expanded.

V: TRBV9
J: TRBJ2-7
length: 17
size: -
D: TRBD2
CDR3: CASSVEGTSGTFNEQYF
DNA: TGTGCCAGCAGCGTAGAGGGGACTAGCGGGACCTTCAACGAGCAGTACTTC

V: TRBV9
J: TRBJ1-1
length: 15
size: few
D: -
CDR3: CASKRGGGLGTEAFF
DNA: TGTGCCAGCAAACGGGGGGGGGGCCTGGGAACTGAAGCTTTCTTT

V: TRBV5-5
J: TRBJ1-3
length: 16
size: few
D: TRBD1
CDR3: CASSRDSLFSGNTIYF
DNA: TGTGCCAGCAGCAGGGACAGCTTATTCTCTGGAAACACCATATATTTT

V: TRBV3-1
J: TRBJ1-2
length: 12
size: -
D: -
CDR3: CAISQVGSGYTF
DNA: TGTGCCATTAGCCAAGTTGGCAGCGGCTACACCTTC

V: TRBV7-2
J: TRBJ2-3
length: 14
size: many
D: -
CDR3: CASSPSSRTDTQYF
DNA: TGTGCCAGCAGCCCTAGCTCGAGGACGGATACGCAGTATTTT

V: TRBV20-1
J: TRBJ2-3
length: 14
size: -
D: -
CDR3: CSHLKRVRTDTQYF
DNA: TGCAGCCACTTAAAGCGGGTTCGCACAGATACGCAGTATTTT

V: TRBV7-9
J: TRBJ1-2
length: 12
size: many
D: -
CDR3: CASSFRGSEDTF
DNA: TGTGCCAGCAGCTTCCGGGGCTCGGAGGACACCTTC

V: TRBV6-1
J: TRBJ2-1
length: 15
size: few
D: -
CDR3: CASSEAPSRSDEQFF
DNA: TGTGCCAGCAGTGAAGCGCCAAGCAGGAGCGATGAGCAGTTCTTC

V: TRBV11-2
J: TRBJ2-5
length: 18
size: few
D: TRBD2
CDR3: CASSFGTSGSVGLETQYF
DNA: TGTGCCAGCAGCTTCGGGACTAGCGGGAGTGTAGGGTTGGAGACCCAGTACTTC

V: TRBV10-3
J: TRBJ1-5
length: 14
size: many
D: -
CDR3: CAISESLNGRGQHF
DNA: TGTGCCATCAGTGAGTCCTTAAACGGCAGGGGCCAGCATTTT

V: TRBV19
J: TRBJ2-7
length: 14
size: few
D: -
CDR3: CASSSGTNTYEQYF
DNA: TGTGCCAGTAGTTCTGGGACAAACACCTACGAGCAGTACTTC

V: TRBV3-2
J: TRBJ2-1
length: 16
size: few
D: -
CDR3: CASCPEGQFSYNEQFF
DNA: TGTGCCAGCTGCCCAGAGGGACAGTTCTCCTACAATGAGCAGTTCTTC

V: TRBV12-3/TRBV12-4
J: TRBJ1-2
length: 15
size: many
D: TRBD1
CDR3: CASSVSRGFGYGYTF
DNA: TGTGCCAGCAGTGTAAGCAGGGGGTTCGGCTATGGCTACACCTTC

V: TRBV11-2
J: TRBJ2-7
length: 12
size: many
D: -
CDR3: CASSLGWVQQYF
DNA: TGTGCCAGCAGCTTAGGTTGGGTCCAGCAGTACTTC

V: TRBV6-1
J: TRBJ1-2
length: 16
size: many
D: TRBD1
CDR3: CASSLQGAHEARGYTF
DNA: TGTGCCAGCAGTCTCCAGGGGGCTCACGAAGCTCGGGGCTACACCTTC

V: TRBV25-1
J: TRBJ2-2
length: 17
size: many
D: TRBD2
CDR3: CASSLGLATANTGELFF
DNA: TGTGCCAGCAGTCTAGGACTAGCGACCGCGAACACCGGGGAGCTGTTTTTT

V: TRBV24-1
J: TRBJ2-1
length: 16
size: many
D: TRBD2
CDR3: CATSGTSAGYYNEQFF
DNA: TGTGCCACCAGTGGAACTAGCGCGGGATACTACAATGAGCAGTTCTTC

V: TRBV20-1
J: TRBJ2-7
length: 14
size: many
D: TRBD1
CDR3: CSAPWGTGKYEQYF
DNA: TGCAGTGCTCCATGGGGGACAGGGAAGTACGAGCAGTACTTC

V: TRBV7-8
J: TRBJ2-7
length: 15
size: many
D: TRBD2
CDR3: CASSLVSGSSYEQYF
DNA: TGTGCCAGCAGCTTAGTCAGCGGGAGCTCCTACGAGCAGTACTTC

V: TRBV18
J: TRBJ1-6
length: 14
size: few
D: TRBD1
CDR3: CASSPTGFGSPLHF
DNA: TGTGCCAGCTCACCGACAGGGTTTGGATCACCCCTCCACTTT

V: TRBV2
J: TRBJ2-1
length: 14
size: many
D: -
CDR3: CASSVSSSGDEQFF
DNA: TGTGCCAGCAGTGTTTCCTCCTCCGGGGATGAGCAGTTCTTC

V: TRBV19
J: TRBJ2-2
length: 16
size: few
D: -
CDR3: CASSKLRARDTGELFF
DNA: TGTGCCAGTAGTAAACTCAGGGCGAGGGACACCGGGGAGCTGTTTTTT

V: TRBV6-2/TRBV6-3
J: TRBJ2-7
length: 19
size: many
D: -
CDR3: CASSEFPVGTTQRGYEQYF
DNA: TGTGCCAGCAGTGAATTCCCGGTGGGGACCACCCAACGAGGCTACGAGCAGTACTTC

V: TRBV9
J: TRBJ2-3
length: 15
size: -
D: -
CDR3: CASSLRGISTDTQYF
DNA: TGTGCCAGCAGCCTTAGAGGGATTAGCACAGATACGCAGTATTTT

V: TRBV12-3/TRBV12-4
J: TRBJ2-5
length: 14
size: -
D: TRBD2
CDR3: CASTRTSAEETQYF
DNA: TGTGCCAGCACCCGGACTAGCGCCGAAGAGACCCAGTACTTC

V: TRBV11-2
J: TRBJ2-2
length: 14
size: once
D: -
CDR3: CASKARLGTGELFF
DNA: TGTGCCAGCAAAGCTCGTCTTGGGACCGGGGAGCTGTTTTTT

V: TRBV20-1
J: TRBJ2-3
length: 14
size: many
D: TRBD1
CDR3: CSVPGQGRADTQYF
DNA: TGCAGTGTCCCCGGACAGGGGCGGGCAGATACGCAGTATTTT

V: TRBV20-1
J: TRBJ2-1
length: 16
size: few
D: -
CDR3: CSARDLRIASYNEQFF
DNA: TGCAGTGCTAGAGATCTTAGGATAGCCAGCTACAATGAGCAGTTCTTC

V: TRBV9
J: TRBJ1-3
length: 16
size: many
D: -
CDR3: CASSPPGLSSGNTIYF
DNA: TGTGCCAGCAGCCCCCCCGGGCTGAGCTCTGGAAACACCATATATTTT

V: TRBV5-1
J: TRBJ2-2
length: 15
size: many
D: TRBD2
CDR3: CASSHSGRAAGELFF
DNA: TGCGCCAGCAGCCATAGCGGGAGGGCCGCCGGGGAGCTGTTTTTT

V: TRBV28
J: TRBJ2-7
length: 15
size: many
D: TRBD1
CDR3: CASSPGQGYSYEQYF
DNA: TGTGCCAGCAGTCCTGGACAGGGTTACTCCTACGAGCAGTACTTC

V: TRBV3-1
J: TRBJ1-1
length: 14
size: many
D: TRBD1
CDR3: CASSQRTGGSEAFF
DNA: TGTGCCAGCAGCCAGAGGACAGGGGGCTCTGAAGCTTTCTTT

V: TRBV30
J: TRBJ2-2
length: 14
size: -
D: TRBD1
CDR3: CAWNQGADTAELFF
DNA: TGTGCCTGGAACCAGGGGGCGGACACCGCGGAGCTGTTTTTT

V: TRBV6-7
J: TRBJ2-5
length: 15
size: many
D: -
CDR3: CASSYITEGVETQYF
DNA: TGTGCCAGCAGTTACATTACCGAGGGTGTGGAGACCCAGTACTTC

V: TRBV4-2
J: TRBJ2-5
length: 21
size: -
D: -
CDR3: CASSQDWGGQGIDNWRETQYF
DNA: TGTGCCAGCAGCCAAGATTGGGGGGGGCAGGGGATAGACAATTGGAGGGAGACCCAGTACTTC

V: TRBV2
J: TRBJ2-1
length: 15
size: many
D: TRBD2
CDR3: CASRFAGGPSNEQFF
DNA: TGTGCCAGCAGGTTTGCGGGAGGGCCCTCCAATGAGCAGTTCTTC

V: TRBV7-2
J: TRBJ2-1
length: 15
size: many
D: TRBD2
CDR3: CASSTGLAWGDEQFF
DNA: TGTGCCAGCAGCACGGGACTAGCTTGGGGCGATGAGCAGTTCTTC

V: TRBV10-2
J: TRBJ2-5
length: 17
size: many
D: TRBD1
CDR3: CASSEPDRGQVRETQYF
DNA: TGCGCCAGCAGTGAGCCGGACAGGGGGCAAGTTCGAGAGACCCAGTACTTC

V: TRBV7-2
J: TRBJ2-1
length: 16
size: once
D: -
CDR3: CASSTQGGLVLAEQFF
DNA: TGTGCCAGCAGCACCCAGGGGGGACTAGTGCTTGCTGAGCAGTTCTTC

V: TRBV5-1
J: TRBJ2-1
length: 16
size: many
D: TRBD1
CDR3: CASSLWSGQGNNEQFF
DNA: TGCGCCAGCAGCTTGTGGAGTGGACAGGGGAACAATGAGCAGTTCTTC

V: TRBV6-1
J: TRBJ2-7
length: 13
size: -
D: -
CDR3: CASSEETGYEQYF
DNA: TGTGCCAGCAGTGAAGAAACAGGCTACGAGCAGTACTTC

V: TRBV7-2
J: TRBJ1-2
length: 15
size: many
D: -
CDR3: CASSVGRERGVGYTF
DNA: TGTGCCAGCAGCGTGGGCAGGGAGCGTGGGGTTGGCTACACCTTC

V: TRBV4-2
J: TRBJ2-5
length: 14
size: many
D: -
CDR3: CASSPVLGAETQYF
DNA: TGTGCCAGCAGCCCCGTGTTGGGGGCGGAGACCCAGTACTTC

V: TRBV7-7
J: TRBJ2-5
length: 17
size: -
D: -
CDR3: CASSRLPAPLVKETHYF
DNA: TGTGCTAGCAGCCGCTTACCCGCTCCCCTGGTCAAAGAGACCCATTACTTC

V: TRBV15
J: TRBJ2-1
length: 15
size: many
D: -
CDR3: CATSILGTLDNEQFF
DNA: TGTGCCACCAGTATCCTCGGGACCCTCGACAATGAGCAGTTCTTC

V: TRBV7-2
J: TRBJ2-2
length: 15
size: many
D: -
CDR3: CASSSSGANTGELFF
DNA: TGTGCCAGCAGCTCTTCGGGGGCGAACACCGGGGAGCTGTTTTTT

V: TRBV6-2/TRBV6-3
J: TRBJ1-2
length: 14
size: many
D: TRBD1
CDR3: CASSEKGANYGYTF
DNA: TGTGCCAGCAGTGAAAAGGGGGCGAACTATGGCTACACCTTC

V: TRBV12-3/TRBV12-4
J: TRBJ2-1
length: 17
size: -
D: TRBD2
CDR3: CASSFQFASGTYNEQFF
DNA: TGTGCCAGCAGTTTCCAGTTCGCTAGCGGGACGTACAATGAGCAGTTCTTC

V: TRBV3-1
J: TRBJ1-2
length: 14
size: many
D: -
CDR3: CASSQDNGNYGYTF
DNA: TGTGCCAGCAGCCAAGATAATGGTAACTATGGCTACACCTTC

V: TRBV19
J: TRBJ2-4
length: 17
size: -
D: -
CDR3: CASSSGGGAGVKNIQYF
DNA: TGTGCCAGTAGTTCAGGGGGGGGGGCGGGGGTCAAAAACATTCAGTACTTC

V: TRBV5-1
J: TRBJ2-5
length: 16
size: -
D: TRBD1
CDR3: CASSPTGQGIRETQYF
DNA: TGCGCCAGCAGCCCAACTGGACAGGGGATTAGGGAGACCCAGTACTTC

V: TRBV28
J: TRBJ2-1
length: 15
size: -
D: -
CDR3: CASSFAGAGYNEQFF
DNA: TGTGCCAGCAGTTTCGCCGGGGCAGGTTACAATGAGCAGTTCTTC

V: TRBV20-1
J: TRBJ1-4
length: 15
size: few
D: TRBD1
CDR3: CSARVRGRANEKLFF
DNA: TGCAGTGCTAGAGTTAGGGGGCGGGCTAATGAAAAACTGTTTTTT

V: TRBV7-2
J: TRBJ2-2
length: 17
size: many
D: TRBD2
CDR3: CASRPFLAGGDTGELFF
DNA: TGTGCCAGCAGACCTTTCCTGGCGGGAGGGGACACCGGGGAGCTGTTTTTT